The clone carrying this TCR beta chain has only a few counts. As yet, its antigen is unknown. Treg sorting used a CD4+CD25+CD127-/low gate. Study-wide results and limits: Tumor memory CD4+ T cell TCR gene usage clustered with blood and lymph node memory CD4+ cells and lymph node naive CD4+ cells. Tumor Tregs overlapped most with tumor, then blood, naive CD4+ cells.

CDR3 length: 13 amino acids. Trimming shortened V by 2 bases and J by 3 bases, and 8 bases separated the two germline ends. Germline-derived CDR1 and CDR2 are SGHRS and YFSETQ. After constant-region reverse-primer amplification, full-length variable regions underwent semi-nested PCR with Nested Universal Primer A. TCRdb analysed the 5' RACE reads with MiXCR anew, one entry per CDR3 protein. Of 13,000 or so distinct CDR3 sequences in the sample, about 51% were seen once. The specimen was tumor-infiltrating Tregs sorted from the breast tumor. The clonotype was recovered from a female donor with breast cancer. V gene TRBV5-1 combines with J gene TRBJ1-2; D gene uncertain. The CDR3: CASSFSDHYGYTF. The CDR3 region has the DNA TGCGCCAGCAGCTTCTCGGATCACTATGGCTACACCTTC.